A selection of T cell receptor beta chains follows, all from one sample in a study of low-dose radiotherapy and immunotherapy resistance in tumors. TCRdb itself ran the reads through MiXCR, one entry per CDR3 protein. The table shows 30,000 to 45,000 distinct CDR3 sequences, with less than 25% occurring only once. The sample was PBMCs, taken after low-dose radiotherapy plus immunotherapy. These receptors all come from a female donor with ovarian cancer. CDR3s include the opening cysteine and the closing phenylalanine or tryptophan. Each record gives: clone size, J gene, D gene, V gene, CDR3 DNA, CDR3 protein. The D gene is left open where the match is weak. Size values are once, few and many counts, or a class for expanded clones, and some rows have none.

many	TRBJ2-7	TRBD1	TRBV28	TGTGCCAGCAAGGACAGGTTGGGCGAGCAGTACTTC	CASKDRLGEQYF
many	TRBJ2-2	NA	TRBV19	TGTGCCAGTAGATCCCGGGGGCTTACCGGGGAGCTGTTTTTT	CASRSRGLTGELFF
many	TRBJ2-1	TRBD1	TRBV12-3/TRBV12-4	TGTGCCAGCAGTTCATCGGACAGGGGGTCCTACAATGAGCAGTTCTTC	CASSSSDRGSYNEQFF
many	TRBJ1-2	TRBD1	TRBV28	TGTGCCAGCAGGGTACAGGGGGCGTGGGGCTACACCTTC	CASRVQGAWGYTF
many	TRBJ1-1	NA	TRBV20-1	TGCAGTGCGAGCGATGGGTTTGAAGCTTTCTTT	CSASDGFEAFF
many	TRBJ1-1	NA	TRBV9	TGTGCCTCGAGGGGGGGCGGGTCAACTGAAGCTTTCTTT	CASRGGGSTEAFF
NA	TRBJ1-6	NA	TRBV4-3	TGCGCCAGCAGCGCACGGGGCAGGGCAAATTCACCCCTCCACTTT	CASSARGRANSPLHF
many	TRBJ2-3	NA	TRBV7-6	TGTGCCAGCAGCTTAACCAGGGCCCAAGATACGCAGTATTTT	CASSLTRAQDTQYF
many	TRBJ1-1	NA	TRBV27	TGTGCCAGCAGTTTAGTAGGTGGGACCCACACTGAAGCTTTCTTT	CASSLVGGTHTEAFF
many	TRBJ1-6	NA	TRBV3-1	TGTGCCAGCAGCCAAGGACCCAATTCACCCCTCCACTTT	CASSQGPNSPLHF
many	TRBJ2-7	TRBD1	TRBV10-3	TGTGCCATCAGTGCGACAGGGAATTCCTACGAGCAGTACTTC	CAISATGNSYEQYF
NA	TRBJ2-1	NA	TRBV2	TGTGCCAGCAGTGAAGATCTCAATGAGCAGTTCTTC	CASSEDLNEQFF
medium-sized	TRBJ2-7	NA	TRBV12-3/TRBV12-4	TGTGCCAGCAGTTTTCCAGGCAGCCGCCCCTACTTC	CASSFPGSRPYF
many	TRBJ1-2	TRBD1	TRBV30	TGTGCCTGGAGTGGACTACCGTCGGGACAGACGTATGGCTACACCTTC	CAWSGLPSGQTYGYTF
few	TRBJ2-1	TRBD2	TRBV9	TGTGCCAGCAGCGTAGCGTTAGCGGGAGGAAATGAGCAGTTCTTC	CASSVALAGGNEQFF
many	TRBJ1-1	NA	TRBV24-1	TGTGCCACCAGTGACATGGGTCAAGCTTTCTTT	CATSDMGQAFF
many	TRBJ2-3	NA	TRBV5-8	TGTGCCAGCAGCCACTGGGAGTACACAGATACGCAGTATTTT	CASSHWEYTDTQYF
many	TRBJ1-5	NA	TRBV6-6	TGTGCCAGCAGTTACGAGAGAGTAGGGGCCCAGCATTTT	CASSYERVGAQHF
many	TRBJ2-7	TRBD2	TRBV28	TGTGCCAGCAAAACGGGACTAGCGGCATACGAGCAGTACTTC	CASKTGLAAYEQYF
many	TRBJ1-1	NA	TRBV19	TGTGCCAGTAGGCGGGCGGCGGGCTTCGCTGAAGCTTTCTTT	CASRRAAGFAEAFF
many	TRBJ1-5	NA	TRBV2	TGTGCCAGCAGTGGGGGGAAAGAGGTATATAGCAATCAGCCCCAGCATTTT	CASSGGKEVYSNQPQHF
NA	TRBJ2-1	TRBD1	TRBV18	TGTGCCAGCTCACCCGAGACAGGGGTTTTCTACAATGAGCAGTTCTTC	CASSPETGVFYNEQFF
NA	TRBJ2-1	NA	TRBV3-1	TGTGCCAGCAGCCAAGGACTGTTGGCCCACAATGAGCAGTTCTTC	CASSQGLLAHNEQFF
many	TRBJ2-7	TRBD1	TRBV19	TGTGCCAGTAAGGACAGGGGTGAGCAGTACTTC	CASKDRGEQYF
many	TRBJ1-5	NA	TRBV5-8	TGTGCCAGCAGCTTGGCAGGCAATCAGCCCCAGCATTTT	CASSLAGNQPQHF
many	TRBJ2-1	TRBD1	TRBV20-1	TGCAGTGCTGTCCGGACAGGGGGCAATGAGCAGTTCTTC	CSAVRTGGNEQFF
few	TRBJ2-1	NA	TRBV10-2	TGCGCCAGCACCTTTTCATGGGGGGCCGGCAATGAGCAGTTCTTC	CASTFSWGAGNEQFF
NA	TRBJ2-2	NA	TRBV5-1	TGCGCCAGCAGCTTAAGACTAAACACCGGGGAGCTGTTTTTT	CASSLRLNTGELFF
once	TRBJ2-5	NA	TRBV5-3	TGTGCCAGCAGCAGGGGTTCCGAGACCCAGTACTTC	CASSRGSETQYF
NA	TRBJ2-1	TRBD1	TRBV29-1	TGCAGCGTCCGACCTGACAGGGCGCAGTTCTTC	CSVRPDRAQFF
NA	TRBJ2-7	TRBD2	TRBV7-2	TGTGCCAGCAGCGCGACTAGCGTCGGCGAGCAGTACTTC	CASSATSVGEQYF
many	TRBJ1-1	TRBD1	TRBV29-1	TGCAGCGTTGATCCTCTCGATGGGACAGAAGTTGAGGCTTTCTTT	CSVDPLDGTEVEAFF
NA	TRBJ2-3	NA	TRBV7-2	TGTGCCAGCAGCCCCGGGTGGAGCACAGATACGCAGTATTTT	CASSPGWSTDTQYF
many	TRBJ1-1	NA	TRBV29-1	TGCAGCGTAGAACCGAACACTGAAGCTTTCTTT	CSVEPNTEAFF
many	TRBJ2-3	TRBD2	TRBV30	TGTGCCTGGAGTGTTCGGACTAGCGGGCGGGGGACGCAGTATTTT	CAWSVRTSGRGTQYF
few	TRBJ1-1	TRBD1	TRBV28	TGTGCCAGCAGTTTATCTAGAGGAGACAGGGGAGCAGAAGCTTTCTTT	CASSLSRGDRGAEAFF